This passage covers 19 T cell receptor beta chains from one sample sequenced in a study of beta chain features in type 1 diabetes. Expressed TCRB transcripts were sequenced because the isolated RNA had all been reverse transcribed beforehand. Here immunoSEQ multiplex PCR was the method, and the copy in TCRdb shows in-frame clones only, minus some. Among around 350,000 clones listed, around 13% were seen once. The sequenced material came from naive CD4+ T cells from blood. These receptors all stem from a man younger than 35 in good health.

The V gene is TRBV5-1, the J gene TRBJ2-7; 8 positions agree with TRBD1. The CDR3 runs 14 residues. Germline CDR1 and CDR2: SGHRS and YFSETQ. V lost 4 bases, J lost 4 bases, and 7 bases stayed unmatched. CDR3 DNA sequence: TGCGCCAGCAGCCCTGGACAGGGCCCATACGAGCAGTACTTC. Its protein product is CASSPGQGPYEQYF.

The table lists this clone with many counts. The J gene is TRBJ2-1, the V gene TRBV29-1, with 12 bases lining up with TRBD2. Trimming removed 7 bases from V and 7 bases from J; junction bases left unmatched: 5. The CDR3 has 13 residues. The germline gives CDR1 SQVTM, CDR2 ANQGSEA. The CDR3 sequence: CSAGLAGFNEQFF. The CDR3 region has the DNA TGCAGCGCTGGACTAGCGGGGTTTAATGAGCAGTTCTTC.

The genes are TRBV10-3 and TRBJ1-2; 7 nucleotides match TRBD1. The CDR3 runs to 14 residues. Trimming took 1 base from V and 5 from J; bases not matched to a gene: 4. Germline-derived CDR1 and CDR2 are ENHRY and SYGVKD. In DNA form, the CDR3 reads TGTGCCATCAGTGAGTTGGACAGGATATATGGCTACACCTTC. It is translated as CAISELDRIYGYTF.

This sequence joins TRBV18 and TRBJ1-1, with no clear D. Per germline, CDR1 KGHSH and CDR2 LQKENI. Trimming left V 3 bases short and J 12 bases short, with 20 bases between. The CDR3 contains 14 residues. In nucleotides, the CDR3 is TGTGCCAGCTCACCTGAGCGGGAGGGAGGTAGGACTTTCTTT. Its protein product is CASSPEREGGRTFF.

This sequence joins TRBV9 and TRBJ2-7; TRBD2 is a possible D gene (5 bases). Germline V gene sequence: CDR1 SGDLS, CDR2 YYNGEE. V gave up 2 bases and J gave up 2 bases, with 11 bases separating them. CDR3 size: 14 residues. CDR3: CASSVKAEPYEQYF. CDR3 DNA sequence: TGTGCCAGCAGCGTTAAAGCGGAACCCTACGAGCAGTACTTC.

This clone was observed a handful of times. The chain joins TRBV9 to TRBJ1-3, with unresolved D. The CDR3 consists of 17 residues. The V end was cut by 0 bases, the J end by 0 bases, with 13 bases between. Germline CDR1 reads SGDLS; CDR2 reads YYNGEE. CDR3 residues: CASSVGPAFSSGNTIYF. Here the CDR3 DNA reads TGTGCCAGCAGCGTAGGGCCAGCGTTTAGCTCTGGAAACACCATATATTTT.

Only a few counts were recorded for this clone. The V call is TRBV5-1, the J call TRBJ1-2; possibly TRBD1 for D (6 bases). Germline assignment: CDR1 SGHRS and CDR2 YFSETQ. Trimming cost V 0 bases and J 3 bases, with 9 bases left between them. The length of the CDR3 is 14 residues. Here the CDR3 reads CASSLEQGDYGYTF. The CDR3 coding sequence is TGCGCCAGCAGCTTGGAACAGGGAGACTATGGCTACACCTTC.

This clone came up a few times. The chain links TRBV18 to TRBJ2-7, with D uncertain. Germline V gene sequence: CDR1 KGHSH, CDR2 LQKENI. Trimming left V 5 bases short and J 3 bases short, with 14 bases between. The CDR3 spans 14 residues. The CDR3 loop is CASSSPASVYEQYF. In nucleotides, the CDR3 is TGTGCCAGCTCATCGCCTGCCAGCGTCTACGAGCAGTACTTC.

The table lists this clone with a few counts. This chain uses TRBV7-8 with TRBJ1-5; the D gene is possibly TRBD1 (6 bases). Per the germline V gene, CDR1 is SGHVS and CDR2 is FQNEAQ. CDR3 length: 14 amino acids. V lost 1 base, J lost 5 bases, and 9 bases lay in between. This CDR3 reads CASSLGTAHQPQHF. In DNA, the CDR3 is TGTGCCAGCAGCTTAGGGACAGCCCATCAGCCCCAGCATTTT.

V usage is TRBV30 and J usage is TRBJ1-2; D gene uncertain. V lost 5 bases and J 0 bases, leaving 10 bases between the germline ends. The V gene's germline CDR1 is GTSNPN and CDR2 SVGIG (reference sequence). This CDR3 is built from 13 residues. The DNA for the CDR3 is TGTGCCTGGGGACCGGGAGCTAACTATGGCTACACCTTC. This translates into CAWGPGANYGYTF.

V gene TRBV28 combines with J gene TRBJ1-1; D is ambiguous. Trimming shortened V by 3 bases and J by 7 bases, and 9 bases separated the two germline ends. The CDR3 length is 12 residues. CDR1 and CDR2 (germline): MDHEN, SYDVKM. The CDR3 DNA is TGTGCCAGCAGTTTTGGGCACCTTGAAGCTTTCTTT. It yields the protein CASSFGHLEAFF.

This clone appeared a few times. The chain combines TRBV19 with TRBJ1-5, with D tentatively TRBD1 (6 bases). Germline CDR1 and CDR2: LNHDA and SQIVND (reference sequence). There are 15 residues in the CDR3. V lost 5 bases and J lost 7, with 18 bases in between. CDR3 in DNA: TGTGCCAGTAGTGTAATGTCTCAGGGGTTGCAGCCCCAGCATTTT. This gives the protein CASSVMSQGLQPQHF.

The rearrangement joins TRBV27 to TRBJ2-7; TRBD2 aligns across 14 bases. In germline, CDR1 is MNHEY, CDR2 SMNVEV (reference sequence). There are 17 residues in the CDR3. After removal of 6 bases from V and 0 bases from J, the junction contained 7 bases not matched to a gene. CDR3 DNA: TGTGCCAGCAGAAGACTAGCGGGAGGGCCTTTCTCCTACGAGCAGTACTTC. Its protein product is CASRRLAGGPFSYEQYF.

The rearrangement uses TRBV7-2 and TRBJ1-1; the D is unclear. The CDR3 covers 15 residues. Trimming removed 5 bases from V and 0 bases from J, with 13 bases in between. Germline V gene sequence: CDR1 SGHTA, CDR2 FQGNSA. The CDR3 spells CASSPSARLNTEAFF. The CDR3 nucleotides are TGTGCCAGCAGCCCCAGCGCTAGACTGAACACTGAAGCTTTCTTT.

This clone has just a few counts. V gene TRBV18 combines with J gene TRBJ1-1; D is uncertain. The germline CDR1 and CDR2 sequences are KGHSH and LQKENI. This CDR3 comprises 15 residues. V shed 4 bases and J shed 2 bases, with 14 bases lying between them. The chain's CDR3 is CASSQNDGINTEAFF. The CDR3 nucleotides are TGTGCCAGCTCACAAAACGACGGGATTAACACTGAAGCTTTCTTT. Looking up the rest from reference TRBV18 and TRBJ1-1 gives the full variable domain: NAGVMQNPRHLVRRRGQEARLRCSPMKGHSHVYWYRQLPEEGLKFMVYLQKENIIDESGMPKERFSAEFPKEGPSILRIQQVVRGDSAAYFCASSQNDGINTEAFFGQGTRLTVV.

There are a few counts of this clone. CDR3: CASSTGTRGSGANVLTF. DNA of the CDR3: TGTGCCAGCAGCACCGGGACTAGGGGCTCTGGGGCCAACGTCCTGACTTTC. This chain connects TRBV5-4 to TRBJ2-6; TRBD2 agrees at 8 bases. V trimming: 4 bases; J trimming: 0 bases; junction bases outside the gene matches: 6. The length of the CDR3 is 17 residues. Per the germline V gene, CDR1 is SGHNT and CDR2 is YYREEE (reference sequence).

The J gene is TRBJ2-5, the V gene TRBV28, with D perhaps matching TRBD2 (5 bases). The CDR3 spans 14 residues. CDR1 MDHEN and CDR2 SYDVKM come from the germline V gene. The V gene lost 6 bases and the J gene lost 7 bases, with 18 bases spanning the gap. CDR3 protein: CASRNQKLVGTQYF. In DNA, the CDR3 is TGTGCCAGCAGAAATCAGAAACTAGTAGGGACCCAGTACTTC. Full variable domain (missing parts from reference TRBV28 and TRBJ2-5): DVKVTQSSRYLVKRTGEKVFLECVQDMDHENMFWYRQDPGLGLRLIYFSYDVKMKEKGDIPEGYSVSREKKERFSLILESASTNQTSMYLCASRNQKLVGTQYFGPGTRLLVL.

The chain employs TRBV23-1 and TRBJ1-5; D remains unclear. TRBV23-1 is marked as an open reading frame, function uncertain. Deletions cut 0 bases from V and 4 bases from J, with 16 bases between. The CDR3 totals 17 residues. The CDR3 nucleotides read TGCGCCAGCAGTCAATCCCGGGTGAGGGTGGGGAATCAGCCCCAGCATTTT. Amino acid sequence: CASSQSRVRVGNQPQHF.

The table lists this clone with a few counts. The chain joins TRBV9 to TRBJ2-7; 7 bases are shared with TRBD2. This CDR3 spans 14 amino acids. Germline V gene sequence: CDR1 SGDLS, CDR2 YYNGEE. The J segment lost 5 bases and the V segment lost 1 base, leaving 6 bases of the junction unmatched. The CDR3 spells CASSVSGTRHEQYF. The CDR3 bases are TGTGCCAGCAGCGTAAGCGGGACCAGACACGAGCAGTACTTC.